This TCR beta chain is from a study of blood T cell repertoires in COVID-19. The sample holds a few counts of this clone. Generated by immunoSEQ multiplex PCR, the TCRdb table keeps only in-frame clones and is missing some. The sample lists about 63,000 clones; about 70% were seen once. The source of this sequence is a woman of 80 years or more with acute or convalescent COVID-19. Sequencing was carried out using peripheral blood.

The CDR3 DNA is TGTGCCAGCAACCCAGGGGGCTGGCAAGAGACCCAGTACTTC. It specifies CASNPGGWQETQYF. The chain uses TRBV6-4 and TRBJ2-5; 8 positions match TRBD1. V lost 7 bases and J lost 2; bases outside the gene matches: 6. This CDR3 region has 14 residues. Per the germline V gene, CDR1 is MRHNA and CDR2 is SNTAGT.